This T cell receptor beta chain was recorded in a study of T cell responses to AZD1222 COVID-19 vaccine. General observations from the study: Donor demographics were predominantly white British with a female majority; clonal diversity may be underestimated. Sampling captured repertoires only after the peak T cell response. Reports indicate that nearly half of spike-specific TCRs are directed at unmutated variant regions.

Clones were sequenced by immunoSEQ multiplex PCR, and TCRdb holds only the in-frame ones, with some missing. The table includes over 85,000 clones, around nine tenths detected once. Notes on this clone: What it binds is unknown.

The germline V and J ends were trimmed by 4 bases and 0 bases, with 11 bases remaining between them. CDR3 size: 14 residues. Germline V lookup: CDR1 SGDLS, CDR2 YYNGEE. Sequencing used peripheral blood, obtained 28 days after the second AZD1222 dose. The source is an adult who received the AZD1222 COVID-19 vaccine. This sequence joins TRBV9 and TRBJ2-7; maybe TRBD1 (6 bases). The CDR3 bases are TGTGCCAGCAGCCCCGGACAGCACTCCTACGAGCAGTACTTC. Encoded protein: CASSPGQHSYEQYF.